The next 9 T cell receptor beta chains were all read from a single sample in a study of T cells in Graves' hyperthyroidism and ophthalmopathy (dated by TCRdb to about 2019). Library preparation was by multiplex PCR. TCRdb shows the sequencer as Illumina HiSeq 2000. TCR beta CDR3 regions were amplified from RNA transcripts. A first-round RT-PCR of the TCR CDR3 used the HTBI primer set with the Qiagen OneStep RT-PCR kit. The public sequencing data were trimmed at Q25 with fastp and processed into clonotypes with MiXCR by TCRdb, which kept only in-frame beta chains. Rows with one shared CDR3 protein collapse into an entry with the most common genes and DNA. This sample comprises 700,000 or so distinct CDR3 sequences, about 16% of them detected only once. The ten largest clones take up 8.4% of the sample. The source material was blood. The receptors come from a man aged 18-30 years with Graves' hyperthyroidism.

This clonotype is a singleton in its sample. A much larger clone differs from this one at a single base, so this may be a read error. V usage is TRBV10-3 and J usage is TRBJ1-2, with D unresolved. The length of the CDR3 is 14 residues. Germline lookup yields CDR1 ENHRY and CDR2 SYGVKD. The DNA for the CDR3 is TGTACCATCAGTGAGTCGTTTGAGGGAGGCGGCTACACCTTC. Residues: CTISESFEGGGYTF.

This clonotype was counted a few times. V gene TRBV28 combines with J gene TRBJ2-2; a possible D gene is TRBD2 (7 bases). V lost 7 bases and J lost 5, with 20 bases in between. CDR1 MDHEN and CDR2 SYDVKM come from the germline V gene. The CDR3 is 16 residues long. The CDR3 spells CASMRGGAIRTGELFF. The CDR3 nucleotides read TGTGCCAGCATGAGGGGGGGCGCGATAAGAACCGGGGAGCTGTTTTTT.

The V and J genes are TRBV27 and TRBJ2-1; 11 bases map to TRBD2. J was trimmed by 6 bases and V by 2 bases; bases with no gene match: 6. Looked up from germline, CDR1 is MNHEY and CDR2 is SMNVEV (reference sequence). This CDR3 has 16 amino acids. The CDR3 loop is CASSLLTSGSLNEQFF. DNA of the CDR3: TGTGCCAGCAGTTTACTCACTAGCGGGAGTCTCAATGAGCAGTTCTTC.

This chain links TRBV5-1 with TRBJ2-2, with 9 bases identical to TRBD1. V shed 4 bases and J 6 bases; nucleotides not matched to a gene: 4. This CDR3 has 14 amino acids. Germline values: CDR1 SGHRS, CDR2 YFSETQ. This CDR3 reads CASSLDRGSGELFF. The CDR3 nucleotides are TGCGCCAGCAGCCTGGACAGGGGTTCCGGGGAGCTGTTTTTT.

This chain links TRBV7-9 with TRBJ2-7; D remains ambiguous. V was trimmed by 2 bases and J by 7 bases, leaving 15 bases between them. CDR1 and CDR2 from the germline V gene are SEHNR and FQNEAQ (reference sequence). This CDR3 has 14 amino acids. CDR3 amino acids: CASSLSWGAMEQYF. As DNA, the CDR3 is TGTGCCAGCAGCTTATCTTGGGGTGCTATGGAGCAGTACTTC.

The table lists this clonotype with a few counts. The rearrangement uses TRBV3-1 and TRBJ2-7; the match to TRBD2 covers 7 bases. V lost 0 bases and J lost 2; bases outside the gene matches: 1. CDR1 is LGHDT and CDR2 is YNNKEL in the germline V gene (reference sequence). The CDR3 contains 14 residues. CDR3 sequence reads: CASSQEGGPYEQYF. The CDR3 coding sequence is TGTGCCAGCAGCCAAGAGGGAGGGCCCTACGAGCAGTACTTC.

This clonotype has a count of ten or more. The rearrangement joins TRBV18 to TRBJ1-2; 9 nucleotides align to TRBD1. Per germline, CDR1 KGHSH and CDR2 LQKENI. V trimming: 3 bases; J trimming: 5 bases; junction bases outside the gene matches: 7. This CDR3 has 15 amino acids. CDR3 protein: CASSPPTGGGYGYTF. The CDR3, as DNA: TGTGCCAGCTCACCCCCGACAGGGGGAGGTTATGGCTACACCTTC.

This clonotype was picked up many times. The chain has TRBV20-1 and TRBJ2-3, with D possibly matching TRBD1 (5 bases). Trimming cost V 5 bases and J 0 bases, with 12 bases left between them. Germline CDR1 reads DFQATT; CDR2 reads SNEGSKA (reference sequence). CDR3 length equals 14 residues. In DNA, the CDR3 is TGCAGTGCTCCCCAGGGCGGAAGCACAGATACGCAGTATTTT. This sequence encodes CSAPQGGSTDTQYF.

The rearrangement uses TRBV6-1 and TRBJ2-2, with 7 bases matching TRBD1. Germline V gene lookup returns CDR1 MNHNS and CDR2 SASEGT. J gave up 2 bases and V 5 bases, and 11 bases lay outside the gene matches. The CDR3 is 17 residues long. As DNA, the CDR3 is TGTGCCAGCAGTTTTTCCCCAACAGGGGTCAACACCGGGGAGCTGTTTTTT. Translating it yields CASSFSPTGVNTGELFF.